This TCR beta chain appears in the sequencing data of a study of blood T cell repertoires in COVID-19 (dated by TCRdb to 2019 to 2021). In the study overall: The collaborator samples originated in the United States, Italy and Spain and spanned the acute and convalescent phases of COVID-19. The prospective study material was composed of cDNA or gDNA derived from T cells, B-cell-depleted T cells, or PBMCs. Deeply sampled blood TCRbeta repertoires from subjects exposed to, actively infected with, or recovered from COVID-19 were included in the dataset. The repertoires were released in a freely available public database intended as a resource for research on the immune response to SARS-CoV-2. The samples were drawn from the first 160 participants of the ongoing ImmuneRACE study and from under 1,500 subjects provided by 6 global collaborators. The sample metadata nearly always contained a de-identified subject ID, COVID-19 status, age in years and sex. Where HLA class I and class II types were available, the types were taken from metadata supplied by the sample provider, not from assay-based typing.

To note about this clone: Its antigen is still unknown. Qualities for individual bases were not recorded, and no much larger clone is one base off. This sample also contains other DNA sequences that code for the same CDR3.

Germline trimming amounts to 0 bases on V and 1 base on J, with 3 as the count of junction bases outside the gene matches. From the germline V gene, CDR1 is SGHRS and CDR2 is YFSETQ. The CDR3 goes from the cysteine to the phenylalanine over 15 residues. The only DNA kept is the CDR3, 45 bases in frame from the first base. The immunoSEQ Assay, a bias-controlled multiplex PCR, was used to amplify TCRbeta CDR3 regions from genomic DNA. The authors processed their data as follows. The number of nucleated cells in each sample was estimated by amplification of reference gene primers within the assay. To quantify the absolute abundance of each unique TCRbeta CDR3 rearrangement, sequence reads were collapsed and filtered. For each sample, productive Simpson clonality was calculated as the square root of Simpson's diversity index over productive rearrangements. The source is immuneACCESS, and TCRdb retained only in-frame sequences with V and J called. Part of the clones is not carried over; for the studies checked, unresolved V genes explain less than half of this, and the remainder is unexplained. V and J calls plus clone size are reproduced from that table; the DNA served to infer D and trimming. The sample yields 250,000 to 350,000 clones; around 81% were counted once. More than 15% of the sample is taken by the ten largest.

One collaborating source in Seattle enrolled patients during active infection and followed them longitudinally through the course of disease. Each collaborating institution followed its own protocols to collect whole blood in K2EDTA tubes. For TCRbeta analysis, collaborators shipped samples as frozen whole blood, isolated PBMCs, or DNA extracted from either of those sample types. The investigation overall reported the following: The amount of clinical and demographic metadata varied by source and participant and was provided uncurated.

The chain is assembled from TRBV5-1 and TRBJ2-7, with 8 bases in between that match TRBD2. The receptor was derived from a person aged 65 to 85 with COVID-19, enrolled during active disease. Sequenced material: peripheral blood. The CDR3 corresponds to CASSLEGLGSYEQYF. The nucleotide sequence is given as TGCGCCAGCAGCTTGGAGGGACTAGGTTCCTACGAGCAGTACTTC.